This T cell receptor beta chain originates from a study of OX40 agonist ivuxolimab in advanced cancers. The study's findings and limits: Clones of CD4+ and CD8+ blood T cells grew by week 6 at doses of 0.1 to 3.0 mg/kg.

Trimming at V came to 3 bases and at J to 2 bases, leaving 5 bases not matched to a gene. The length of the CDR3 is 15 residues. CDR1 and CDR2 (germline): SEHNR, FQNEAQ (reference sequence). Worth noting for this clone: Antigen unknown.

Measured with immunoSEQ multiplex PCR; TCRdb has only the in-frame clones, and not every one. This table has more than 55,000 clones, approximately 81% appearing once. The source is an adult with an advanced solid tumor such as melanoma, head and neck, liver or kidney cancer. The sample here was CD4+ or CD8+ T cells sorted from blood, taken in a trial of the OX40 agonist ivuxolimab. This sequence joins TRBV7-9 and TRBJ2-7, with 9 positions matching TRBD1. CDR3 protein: CASSFDGTGTYEQYF. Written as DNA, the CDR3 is TGTGCCAGCAGCTTCGACGGGACAGGGACCTACGAGCAGTACTTC.